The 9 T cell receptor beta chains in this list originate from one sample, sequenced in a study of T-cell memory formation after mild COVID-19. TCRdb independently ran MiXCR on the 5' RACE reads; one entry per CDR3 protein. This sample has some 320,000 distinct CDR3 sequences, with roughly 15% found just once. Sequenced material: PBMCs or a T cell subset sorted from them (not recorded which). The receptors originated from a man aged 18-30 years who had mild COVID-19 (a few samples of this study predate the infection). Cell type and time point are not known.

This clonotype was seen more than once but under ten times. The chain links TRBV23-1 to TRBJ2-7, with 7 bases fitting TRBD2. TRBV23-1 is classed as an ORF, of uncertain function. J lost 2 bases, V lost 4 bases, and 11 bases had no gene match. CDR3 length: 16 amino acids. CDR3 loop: CASSLRGMGGAYEQYF. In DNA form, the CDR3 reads TGCGCCAGCAGTCTCCGCGGGATGGGAGGGGCCTACGAGCAGTACTTC.

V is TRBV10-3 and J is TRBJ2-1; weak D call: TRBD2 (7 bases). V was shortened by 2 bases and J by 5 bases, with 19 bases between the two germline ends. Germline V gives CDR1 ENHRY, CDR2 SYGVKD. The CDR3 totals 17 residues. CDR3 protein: CAISEAPGGGGNNEQFF. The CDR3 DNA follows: TGTGCCATCAGTGAGGCCCCGGGGGGAGGGGGAAACAATGAGCAGTTCTTC.

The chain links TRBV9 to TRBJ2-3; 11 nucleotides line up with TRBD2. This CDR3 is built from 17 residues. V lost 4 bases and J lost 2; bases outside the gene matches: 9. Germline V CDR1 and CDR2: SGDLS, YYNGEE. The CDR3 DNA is TGTGCCAGCAGCTTACAGATGACTAGCGGGGCCACAGATACGCAGTATTTT. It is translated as CASSLQMTSGATDTQYF.

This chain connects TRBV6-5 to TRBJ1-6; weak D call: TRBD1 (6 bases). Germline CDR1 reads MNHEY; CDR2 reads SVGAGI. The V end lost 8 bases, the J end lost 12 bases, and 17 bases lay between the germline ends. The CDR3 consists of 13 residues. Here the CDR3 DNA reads TGTGCCAGCGCCATGGAGACAGGAGGACCCCTCCACTTT. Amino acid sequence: CASAMETGGPLHF.

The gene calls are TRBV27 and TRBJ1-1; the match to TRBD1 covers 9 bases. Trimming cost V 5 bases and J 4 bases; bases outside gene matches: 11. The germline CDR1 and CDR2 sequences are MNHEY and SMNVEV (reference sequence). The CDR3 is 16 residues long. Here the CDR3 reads CASSPETGGVRTEAFF. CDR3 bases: TGTGCCAGCAGTCCAGAGACAGGGGGGGTTCGCACTGAAGCTTTCTTT.

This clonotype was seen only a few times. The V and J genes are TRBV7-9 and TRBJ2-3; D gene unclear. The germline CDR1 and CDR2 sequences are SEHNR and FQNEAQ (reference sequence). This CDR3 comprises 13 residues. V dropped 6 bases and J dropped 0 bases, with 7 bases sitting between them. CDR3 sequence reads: CASRDRSTDTQYF. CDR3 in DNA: TGTGCCAGCAGGGACCGGAGCACAGATACGCAGTATTTT.

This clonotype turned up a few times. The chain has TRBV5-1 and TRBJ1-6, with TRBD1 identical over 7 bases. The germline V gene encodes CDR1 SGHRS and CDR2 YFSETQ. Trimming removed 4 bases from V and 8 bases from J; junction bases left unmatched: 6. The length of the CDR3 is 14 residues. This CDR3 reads CASSPGQKDSPLHF. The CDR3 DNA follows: TGCGCCAGCAGCCCGGGACAGAAGGATTCACCCCTCCACTTT.

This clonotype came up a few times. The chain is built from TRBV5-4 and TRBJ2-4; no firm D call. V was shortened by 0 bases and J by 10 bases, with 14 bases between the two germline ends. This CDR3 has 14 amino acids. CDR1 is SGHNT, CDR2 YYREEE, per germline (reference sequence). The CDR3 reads CASSLGLDTSIQYF. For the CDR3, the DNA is TGTGCCAGCAGCTTGGGGCTAGACACTTCTATTCAGTACTTC. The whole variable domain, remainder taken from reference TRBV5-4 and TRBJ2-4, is ETGVTQSPTHLIKTRGQQVTLRCSSQSGHNTVSWYQQALGQGPQFIFQYYREEENGRGNFPPRFSGLQFPNYSSELNVNALELDDSALYLCASSLGLDTSIQYFGAGTRLSVL.

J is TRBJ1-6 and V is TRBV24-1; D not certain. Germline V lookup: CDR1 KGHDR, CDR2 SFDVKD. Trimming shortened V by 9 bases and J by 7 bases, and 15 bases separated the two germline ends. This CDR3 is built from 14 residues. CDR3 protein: CATPRGAGNSPLHF. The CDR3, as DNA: TGTGCCACCCCACGCGGTGCGGGCAATTCACCCCTCCACTTT.